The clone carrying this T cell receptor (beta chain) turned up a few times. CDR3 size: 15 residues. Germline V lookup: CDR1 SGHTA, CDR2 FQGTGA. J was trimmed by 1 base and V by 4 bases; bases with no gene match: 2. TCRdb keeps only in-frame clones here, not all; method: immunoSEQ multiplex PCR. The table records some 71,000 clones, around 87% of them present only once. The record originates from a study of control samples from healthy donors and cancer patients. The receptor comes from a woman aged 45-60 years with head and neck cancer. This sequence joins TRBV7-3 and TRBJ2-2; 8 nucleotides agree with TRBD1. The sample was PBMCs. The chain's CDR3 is CASSWGQENTGELFF. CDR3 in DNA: TGTGCCAGCAGCTGGGGACAGGAGAACACCGGGGAGCTGTTTTTT.